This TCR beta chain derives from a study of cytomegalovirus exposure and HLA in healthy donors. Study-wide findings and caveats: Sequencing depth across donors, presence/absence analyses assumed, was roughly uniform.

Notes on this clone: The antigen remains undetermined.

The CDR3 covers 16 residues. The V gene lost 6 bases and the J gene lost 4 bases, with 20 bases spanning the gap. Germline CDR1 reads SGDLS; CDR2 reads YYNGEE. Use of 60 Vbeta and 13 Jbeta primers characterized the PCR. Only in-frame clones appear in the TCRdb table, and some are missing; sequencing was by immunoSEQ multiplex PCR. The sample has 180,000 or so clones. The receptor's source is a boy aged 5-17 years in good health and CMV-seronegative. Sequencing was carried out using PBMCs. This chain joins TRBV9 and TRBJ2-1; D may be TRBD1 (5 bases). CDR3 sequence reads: CASTPSGLLGYNEQFF. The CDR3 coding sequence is TGTGCCAGCACTCCGTCAGGGCTCTTAGGGTACAATGAGCAGTTCTTC.